This T cell receptor (beta chain) was recorded in a study of cytomegalovirus exposure and HLA in healthy donors (dated by TCRdb to 2015 to 2018). Regarding the complete study: An earlier analysis of about 560 of the donors reported approximately 300 Gb of sequence data and 95 million to 120 million unique TCR beta sequences obtained from about 179 million T cells. A later genetic analysis used genome-wide SNP genotypes for about three fifths of the 666 donors, treating that subset as a discovery cohort. Donor age, sex, ethnicity and CMV serostatus were compiled together with the repertoire data. In addition to the first cohort of 500 to 850 subjects, a separate validation cohort of 120 different subjects was used. The study aimed to test whether cataloging public T cell receptors could reveal signatures of past pathogen exposure. Several DR-DQ haplotypes were treated as single units for association and clustering because of strong linkage in the cohort. All discovery cohort repertoires had been generated on a single sequencing platform. Of the 300 to 500 genotyped donors, 80% to 90% were placed in the genetic ancestry cluster associated with self-reported Caucasian donors. Using immunosequencing, the study profiled T cell repertoires from 666 subjects and related those repertoires to cytomegalovirus serostatus. Approximately 300 gigabases of sequencing data and approximately 92 million unique TCR sequences made up an early release that covered roughly 670 HLA-typed donors. The number of donors typed differed by locus, with roughly 629-640 for A, B, C, DRB1 and DQB1, about 500 for DQA1, 600 to 610 for DPA1, and about 450 for DPB1. Among about 390 genotyped donors of the cohort, an average of approximately 250,000 unique TCR beta nucleotide sequences were sequenced per donor, around a sixth of them non-productive. To decide whether each TCR beta V gene segment behaved as functional or pseudogenic, an earlier analysis of some 570 of the donors relied on high-throughput TCR beta sequencing. Rather than drawing on any new phenotypic data, the later analysis identified candidate immune exposures from TCR beta sequences and the way those sequences occurred across donors. In a later analysis, previously published TCR beta repertoires from more than 500 donors were re-analyzed and high-resolution HLA genotyping was added so that TCR occurrence patterns could be studied. High-throughput TCR immunosequencing, statistical association of individual TCRs with disease status, and machine learning were combined to predict cytomegalovirus infection status. Both class I and class II loci were covered by HLA typing, at four-digit resolution.

A word on this clone: Its recognized antigen is unknown. Per-nucleotide qualities are absent, and no much larger clonotype sits a single base away.

Study-level results and caveats: A further reported finding was that TCR beta sequences accurately predicted the HLA-A and HLA-B alleles for most subjects in the first cohort. The authors suggested that the approach could potentially be generalized to other disease states and immunological phenotypes. Sequencing depth was assumed to be roughly uniform across donors in the presence/absence analyses, though that assumption may not hold. Linkage disequilibrium might explain the correlated functional status among segregating V segments, but an unknown experimental factor could not be excluded. According to a later genetic analysis, donors in an Asian-associated ancestry cluster had fewer N-insertions in productive TCRs than the roughly 660-donor mean. According to a later analysis, most CMV-associated TCR beta chains appeared to be HLA-restricted, and the HLA associations seemed to be driven largely by CMV exposure. A later analysis reported that several top co-occurrence clusters appeared linked to parvovirus B19, influenza, CMV and Epstein-Barr virus. The classifier was reported to diagnose cytomegalovirus status with high specificity and sensitivity in both the original cohort and the validation cohort. A later genetic analysis associated a missense DCLRE1C variant with V-gene and J-gene trimming of TCR beta chains, and an independent cohort replicated the association. Approximately 18 rarely observed V segments, including chromosome 9 orphons, were excluded from the earlier analysis of just under 600 of the donors because counts were too low. In a later analysis, HLA-associated TCR beta chains showed more clonal expansion and lower generation probabilities than non-associated chains that were equally common. In the study, around 150 TCR beta chains were listed as associated with cytomegalovirus. A later analysis associated around 16,000 TCR beta sequences with specific HLA alleles at a false discovery rate of 0.05. Some IMGT-functional V segments, including TRBV6-2 and TRBV6-3, could not be told apart with the 87-base-pair reads, so those segments were excluded. In vitro tests confirmed that a few of the cytomegalovirus-associated TCR beta chains recognize cytomegalovirus antigens. A later analysis found that TCR association rates varied across HLA loci, with DRB1 alleles showing the most associated TCRs and HLA-C alleles the fewest. When HLA alleles, especially DR and DQ, strongly co-occurred, attributing TCR associations to individual alleles was difficult. Only TCR beta chains were sequenced in this cohort, and the absence of alpha or paired-chain data limited detectable features. Most TCR sequences were observed very rarely across donors, whereas some public TCRs were present in many individuals. A group of highly shared sequence variants was considered likely to be a technical artifact of the sequencing pipeline. Because some donors lacked HLA typing at each locus, the association tests relied only on the typed subset. In an earlier analysis of 500 to 650 of the donors, most TCR beta V segments appeared in productive rearrangements about 87% or about 30% of the time, broadly matching IMGT annotations. Immune exposure information for the cohort was limited to CMV serostatus.

Sequences LNHDA (CDR1) and SQIVND (CDR2) are obtained from the germline V gene (reference sequence). Inclusive of the bounding cysteine and phenylalanine, the CDR3 is 15 residues long. Only the CDR3 part of the read is kept: 45 bases, read in frame from the first base. Trimming at the junction amounts to 2 bases on V and 1 base on J, and the germline ends lie 9 bases apart. In total, 666 healthy bone marrow donors made up the cohort. Cohort members were all nominally healthy when sampled, although unrecorded immune exposures were likely present. The donor tested CMV seronegative, placing the donor among the 352 seronegative members of the cohort. A peripheral blood sample was provided by each donor, and peripheral blood mononuclear cells were used for TCR beta sequencing. The Qiagen DNeasy Blood Extraction Kit was used to extract genomic DNA from the blood cell samples. Libraries were prepared through the immunoSEQ multiplex PCR assay. For the multiplex PCR, a mixture combining 60 forward primers for TCR Vbeta segments and 13 reverse primers for TCR Jbeta segments was used. Amplification of the CDR3 region of rearranged TCR beta genes was performed with a multiplex PCR assay on genomic DNA. Amplified TCR beta libraries were sequenced as 87-base-pair reads on the Illumina HiSeq System. The original pipeline was this. A later analysis counted approximately 84 million unique TCR beta chains across the 650 to 700 repertoires, and roughly 11 million of these chains were shared by at least two donors. A nearest-neighbor algorithm error-corrected the raw reads and collapsed the reads into unique sequences, merging closely related sequences to remove PCR and sequencing errors. CDR3 sequences were aligned to IMGT reference sequences to assign V, D and J gene segments. For a sequence to be retained, a match of at least six nucleotides was required to both a V gene segment and a J gene segment. Rearrangements were classified as productive when the CDR3 lacked stop codons and remained in frame with V and J, and all other rearrangements were classified as non-productive. CDR3 was defined by IMGT convention, running from the second conserved V-encoded cysteine to the conserved J-encoded phenylalanine. The earlier analysis of about 620 of the donors excluded sequences that lacked an unambiguous match to a single V gene segment. An earlier analysis of some 610 of the donors called V segments functional above 56.7% productive rearrangements and segregating when the between-donor standard deviation exceeded 5%. To diagnose cytomegalovirus status from the catalog of TCR beta chain sequences, a statistical classification framework was built. In a later analysis, TCR nucleotide sequences were compared against IMGT/GENE-DB human TR gene sequences so that V and J genes could be assigned. Using the TCRdist pipeline, a later analysis assigned CDR3 sequences along with most-parsimonious VDJ recombination scenarios. In a later analysis, each TCR beta chain was defined by its CDR3 amino acid sequence together with its V-gene family, and reads without a unique V-gene family were excluded. A later analysis removed several hundred highly shared, low-generation-probability nucleotide sequences to deal with suspected cross-contamination and a sequencing artifact. For each public chain, a later analysis derived a clonal expansion index from normalized ranks of inferred template counts within each repertoire. Generation probabilities in a later analysis came from a VDJ recombination model fitted to out-of-frame rearrangements, and those results were checked against IGoR. Hypergeometric tests were used in a later analysis to score TCR-TCR, TCR-HLA and TCR-CMV co-occurrence, with a repertoire-size bias correction applied to the TCR pairs. False discovery rates were estimated in a later analysis by permuting HLA or CMV assignments 20 times. In a later analysis, co-occurring TCRs were grouped using DBSCAN, and TCRdist sequence similarity was added for clustering within HLA-allele-positive subsets. For co-occurrence clustering, repertoires with fewer than 30,000 or more than 120,000 public chains were excluded, along with five or six repertoires with anomalous nucleotide sharing. TCRdb took over this immuneACCESS table, retaining in-frame rearrangements with V and J assigned. Such tables are incomplete; in checked studies, under half of the missing clones stem from an unresolved V gene, and the remainder is unexplained. V, J and clone size were drawn from that table, and D and trimming were deduced from the DNA. Here the sample has around 140,000 clones; 88% occur a single time. Of the sample, roughly 0.5% is held by the ten largest clones.

The V and J segments used are TRBV19 and TRBJ1-5; the D gene identity is not certain. The sequence was obtained from a woman in her thirties or forties in good health and CMV-seronegative. The sample was PBMCs. DNA sequence: TGTGCCAGTAGTATAAACACCAGAAGCAATCAGCCCCAGCATTTT. Its protein reads: CASSINTRSNQPQHF.